Here is one TCR beta chain with its context. Its target antigen remains unknown. No quality values exist for individual bases; no much larger clone is one base distant. The sample belongs to a study of response to subunit inactivated influenza vaccine (dated by TCRdb to the late 2010s). Study-wide context: The study used deep quantitative T cell receptor repertoire profiling to track responses to a trivalent subunit inactivated influenza vaccine. Points the paper makes about the study in general: It was suggested by the authors that each seasonal influenza vaccination may recruit only a limited number of new T cells.

CDR1 KGHSH and CDR2 LQKENI are derived from the germline V gene. V loses 1 base of germline sequence and J loses 8 bases, and the interval between the two ends is 12 bases. The CDR3 runs 14 residues from the cysteine to the phenylalanine. Only CDR3 DNA remains: 42 bases, in frame from the first base. Library preparation was by RT-PCR. TCRdb shows the sequencer as Illumina HiSeq 2500. TCRdb reran the public reads through fastp at Q25 and MiXCR, keeping productive beta chains. Every CDR3 protein is listed once, alongside the most common genes and DNA of its rows. In this sample the table shows about 500,000 distinct CDR3 sequences, 7.2% of which occur a single time. The top ten clones comprise around 13% of the sample.

The rearrangement combines TRBV18 with TRBJ2-1; no D gene is confidently identified. The TCR sequence derives from a man aged 50 to 75 who received an inactivated influenza vaccine. Donor details come from another sample of the same person, matched by shared clones. Sequenced here: PBMCs from blood, sampled about 23 months after vaccination. CDR3 protein: CASSPLLEIHEQFF. Read as DNA, the sequence is TGTGCCAGCTCACCACTTTTGGAGATCCATGAGCAGTTCTTC.